This passage covers 23 T cell receptor beta chains from one sample sequenced in a study of blood T cell repertoires in COVID-19. Sequencing used immunoSEQ multiplex PCR; TCRdb keeps in-frame clones, though not all of them. The sample lists approximately 150,000 clones; around 76% were seen once. The sample consisted of peripheral blood. These receptor sequences come from a woman in her 70s with acute or convalescent COVID-19.

This chain joins TRBV5-1 and TRBJ1-4, with 7 bases aligning to TRBD1. Germline V lookup: CDR1 SGHRS, CDR2 YFSETQ. CDR3 length equals 14 residues. J was trimmed by 7 bases and V by 5 bases; bases with no gene match: 8. In DNA, the CDR3 is TGCGCCAGCAGATCCGGGACAGATCCTGAAAAACTGTTTTTT. It translates to CASRSGTDPEKLFF.

The V call is TRBV9, the J call TRBJ2-5; 12 bases agree with TRBD2. The CDR3 is 16 amino acids. Germline V gene sequence: CDR1 SGDLS, CDR2 YYNGEE. J was trimmed by 5 bases and V by 2 bases; bases with no gene match: 7. CDR3 sequence (DNA): TGTGCCAGCAGCGTCACTAGCGGGGGGTTGAGGGAGACCCAGTACTTC. This sequence encodes CASSVTSGGLRETQYF.

The chain uses TRBV5-1 and TRBJ1-1; 7 bases fit TRBD1. The CDR3 has 14 amino acids. The germline gives CDR1 SGHRS, CDR2 YFSETQ. The V segment lost 2 bases and the J segment 1 base; nucleotides outside the gene matches: 2. The CDR3 sequence: CASSLGTANTEAFF. The CDR3 DNA follows: TGCGCCAGCAGCTTAGGGACAGCGAACACTGAAGCTTTCTTT.

This clone was found once. The chain has TRBV7-2 and TRBJ2-3; 8 bases map to TRBD2. The CDR3 extends over 18 amino acids. Per germline, CDR1 SGHTA and CDR2 FQGNSA. With 1 base clipped from V and 2 bases from J, the junction kept 11 bases outside the gene matches. As DNA, the CDR3 is TGTGCCAGCAGCTTAGTCGTCAGCGGGGGCGCAAACACAGATACGCAGTATTTT. It encodes CASSLVVSGGANTDTQYF.

This sequence joins TRBV19 and TRBJ2-1; TRBD1 matches at 8 bases. Germline trimming cut 7 bases from V and 1 base from J; bases unmatched to any gene: 6. This CDR3 spans 15 amino acids. Germline-derived CDR1 and CDR2 are LNHDA and SQIVND (reference sequence). The CDR3 DNA sequence: TGTGCCAGTACCCGAGGGACAGGATCCTACAATGAGCAGTTCTTC. Amino acid sequence: CASTRGTGSYNEQFF.

This sequence joins TRBV27 and TRBJ2-4; 10 nucleotides align to TRBD2. Per germline, CDR1 MNHEY and CDR2 SMNVEV (reference sequence). The CDR3 has 16 residues. Trimming cost V 5 bases and J 12 bases; bases outside gene matches: 16. DNA of the CDR3: TGTGCCAGCAGTCCCTCCAGGGGACTAGCGATCGGTGATCAGTACTTC. Amino acids: CASSPSRGLAIGDQYF.

The chain uses TRBV5-4 and TRBJ2-3, with TRBD1 identical over 7 bases. Germline-derived CDR1 and CDR2 are SGHNT and YYREEE (reference sequence). This CDR3 has 16 residues. The V segment lost 2 bases and the J segment 5 bases; nucleotides outside the gene matches: 11. The chain's CDR3 is CASSFPDRGLGDTQYF. In DNA form, the CDR3 reads TGTGCCAGCAGCTTCCCCGATAGGGGGCTGGGAGATACGCAGTATTTT.

The chain employs TRBV6-5 and TRBJ1-1, with 9 bases aligning to TRBD1. V dropped 6 bases and J dropped 10; count of bases not matched to a gene: 6. The CDR3 covers 12 residues. CDR1 is MNHEY and CDR2 is SVGAGI in the germline V gene. The CDR3 nucleotides are TGTGCCAGCAGGACTTACAGGGGGCGAGCTTTCTTT. Amino acids: CASRTYRGRAFF.

V usage is TRBV6-6 and J usage is TRBJ2-1; 11 nucleotides line up with TRBD1. The CDR3 spans 16 residues. Germline CDR1 and CDR2: MNHNY and SVGAGI (reference sequence). V lost 2 bases and J lost 7; bases outside the gene matches: 7. CDR3 nucleotide sequence: TGTGCCAGCAGTTACCCCGGGACAGGGGGGATGAATGAGCAGTTCTTC. It encodes CASSYPGTGGMNEQFF.

The chain is built from TRBV12-3 or TRBV12-4 and TRBJ2-7, with TRBD1 matching 7 bases. V gave up 6 bases and J gave up 5 bases; unmatched junction bases: 4. This CDR3 has 12 amino acids. This CDR3 reads CASSRDSHEQYF. As DNA, the CDR3 is TGTGCCAGCAGCCGGGACAGCCACGAGCAGTACTTC.

This clone occurred a few times. Here the CDR3 DNA reads TGTGCCAGCAGAGACGCTACAGGGGGAAGAAACACCATATATTTT. This translates into CASRDATGGRNTIYF. The gene calls are TRBV2 and TRBJ1-3; 8 nucleotides line up with TRBD1. The CDR3 covers 15 residues. V shed 6 bases, J shed 5 bases, and the junction held 9 bases outside the gene matches. Germline CDR1 SNHLY, CDR2 FYNNEI.

CDR3 sequence reads: CASSAGNKAYEQYF. In nucleotides, the CDR3 is TGTGCCAGCAGCGCCGGGAACAAAGCCTACGAGCAGTACTTC. The chain combines TRBV5-6 with TRBJ2-7; possible D gene TRBD2, 5 bases. Germline values: CDR1 SGHDT, CDR2 YYEEEE. Trimming took 4 bases from V and 2 from J, leaving 13 bases between them. The CDR3 sequence is 14 residues long.

The chain combines TRBV3-1 (or the pseudogene TRBV3-2) with TRBJ1-2, with TRBD1 as a possible D gene (5 bases). The CDR3 runs to 14 residues. Germline-derived CDR1 and CDR2 are LGHDT and YNNKEL (reference sequence). V lost 3 bases and J 4 bases, leaving 12 bases between the germline ends. The CDR3 reads CASSQRQGSYGYTF. As DNA, the CDR3 is TGTGCCAGCAGCCAGCGTCAGGGATCCTATGGCTACACCTTC.

This clone was recorded only once. The chain recombines TRBV19 with TRBJ1-2, with D unclear. Germline V gives CDR1 LNHDA, CDR2 SQIVND (reference sequence). V was shortened by 3 bases and J by 1 base, with 9 bases between the two germline ends. The CDR3 length is 14 residues. The CDR3 region has the DNA TGTGCCAGTAGTATTCGTCAACTTAACTATGGCTACACCTTC. Translation gives CASSIRQLNYGYTF.

This clone was detected only a few times. The genes are TRBV3-1 (or the pseudogene TRBV3-2) and TRBJ2-1, with 13 nucleotides matching TRBD2. Trimming at V came to 4 bases and at J to 1 base, leaving 7 bases not matched to a gene. Germline CDR1 LGHDT, CDR2 YNNKEL (reference sequence). The CDR3 is 18 residues long. CDR3 bases: TGTGCCAGCAGCCGAACTAGCGGGGGGGCCCCATCCTACAATGAGCAGTTCTTC. Its protein is CASSRTSGGAPSYNEQFF.

The count of this clone is one. The V and J genes are TRBV7-9 and TRBJ1-6; 12 bases line up with TRBD1. Trimming took 7 bases from V and 6 from J; bases not matched to a gene: 13. CDR3 length equals 18 residues. In germline, CDR1 is SEHNR, CDR2 FQNEAQ (reference sequence). In DNA form, the CDR3 reads TGTGCCAGCACCACTACCCCGGGACAGGGGGCGTTTAATTCACCCCTCCACTTT. Encoded protein: CASTTTPGQGAFNSPLHF.

This clone was observed a handful of times. V is TRBV10-3 and J is TRBJ1-6, with D possibly being TRBD1 (6 bases). The CDR3 consists of 17 residues. Trimming stripped 0 bases from V and 8 bases from J, with 17 bases between. Germline CDR1 reads ENHRY; CDR2 reads SYGVKD. The CDR3 protein is CAISESGAMASDSPLHF. In nucleotides, the CDR3 is TGTGCCATCAGTGAGTCGGGGGCAATGGCCTCGGATTCACCCCTCCACTTT.

This clone was seen a handful of times. V usage is TRBV19 and J usage is TRBJ1-1, with TRBD1 matching 7 bases. With 6 bases clipped from V and 1 base from J, the junction kept 2 bases outside the gene matches. Germline CDR1 reads LNHDA; CDR2 reads SQIVND (reference sequence). The CDR3 totals 13 residues. The CDR3 protein is CASSWDRNTEAFF. CDR3 DNA sequence: TGTGCCAGTAGCTGGGACAGGAACACTGAAGCTTTCTTT.

The chain is built from TRBV7-2 and TRBJ2-1; possible D gene TRBD1, 6 bases. V was cut by 0 bases and J by 8 bases, with 14 bases left in between. The CDR3 is made up of 15 amino acids. Germline loops: CDR1 SGHTA, CDR2 FQGNSA. CDR3 residues: CASSLAGGGGYEQFF. Written as DNA, the CDR3 is TGTGCCAGCAGCTTAGCTGGGGGCGGCGGGTATGAGCAGTTCTTC.

J is TRBJ1-2 and V is TRBV5-5; weak D call: TRBD1 (6 bases). The CDR3 sequence is 14 residues long. With 4 bases removed from V and 6 bases from J, the gap between germline ends came to 16 bases. Germline V gives CDR1 SGHKS, CDR2 YYEKEE (reference sequence). In nucleotides, the CDR3 is TGTGCCAGCAGCCGTCCAGGGGTGAGGGATGGCTACACCTTC. This gives the protein CASSRPGVRDGYTF.

The V call is TRBV9, the J call TRBJ1-2; TRBD1 aligns across 7 bases. Trimming at V came to 4 bases and at J to 6 bases, leaving 9 bases not matched to a gene. CDR3 size: 14 residues. Looked up from germline, CDR1 is SGDLS and CDR2 is YYNGEE. The CDR3 here is CASSWGQTPHGYTF. As DNA, the CDR3 is TGTGCCAGCAGCTGGGGACAGACTCCACATGGCTACACCTTC. Using reference TRBV9 and TRBJ1-2 for the parts outside the CDR3, the full variable domain is DSGVTQTPKHLITATGQRVTLRCSPRSGDLSVYWYQQSLDQGLQFLIQYYNGEERAKGNILERFSAQQFPDLHSELNLSSLELGDSALYFCASSWGQTPHGYTFGSGTRLTVV.

The chain carries TRBV28 and TRBJ1-6; the match to TRBD1 covers 8 bases. This CDR3 is 16 amino acids long. CDR1 is MDHEN and CDR2 is SYDVKM in the germline V gene. Germline trimming cut 6 bases from V and 7 bases from J; bases unmatched to any gene: 11. DNA of the CDR3: TGTGCCAGCAGCCCGGACAGGGCGCGCAAGAATTCACCCCTCCACTTT. This translates into CASSPDRARKNSPLHF.

This chain links TRBV29-1 with TRBJ1-1; 12 bases agree with TRBD1. Germline-derived CDR1 and CDR2 are SQVTM and ANQGSEA. The CDR3 is 16 amino acids. Trimming removed 6 bases from V and 3 bases from J; junction bases left unmatched: 11. The DNA of the CDR3 is TGCAGCGTCCGCGGGACAGGGGGCGCGTGGGACACTGAAGCTTTCTTT. It translates to CSVRGTGGAWDTEAFF.